These 21 T cell receptor beta chains share one sample of origin, sequenced in a study of CD8 T cells in ankylosing spondylitis. Study findings and constraints: One TCR beta motif, made up of several highly homologous variants, appeared characteristic of ankylosing spondylitis blood.

These receptors lack a known antigen. TCRdb re-called the 5' RACE reads through MiXCR, storing one row per CDR3 protein. The table shows a few hundred thousand distinct CDR3 sequences, with about 20% occurring only once. The specimen sequenced was blood, either unsorted or a sorted T cell fraction (not recorded which). These receptors originate from a male donor with ankylosing spondylitis.

This clonotype was detected only a few times. This chain uses TRBV12-3 or TRBV12-4 with TRBJ2-7; D may be TRBD2 (6 bases). The CDR3 consists of 14 residues. Trimming shortened V by 0 bases and J by 2 bases, and 8 bases separated the two germline ends. The DNA for the CDR3 is TGTGCCAGCAGTTTAGCGGGAGGCGCCTACGAGCAGTACTTC. This codes for CASSLAGGAYEQYF.

The gene calls are TRBV9 and TRBJ2-1, with 7 nucleotides matching TRBD1. V lost 0 bases and J lost 2; bases outside the gene matches: 5. The CDR3 extends over 16 amino acids. Germline V gives CDR1 SGDLS, CDR2 YYNGEE. The CDR3 nucleotides read TGTGCCAGCAGCGTAGATGTGACAGGGCCCTACAATGAGCAGTTCTTC. Translation gives CASSVDVTGPYNEQFF.

This clonotype was detected a few times. This chain joins TRBV20-1 and TRBJ2-7; 10 positions match TRBD1. This CDR3 spans 14 amino acids. Looked up from germline, CDR1 is DFQATT and CDR2 is SNEGSKA (reference sequence). CDR3 in DNA: TGCAGCCGTGGGACCGGGACAGGGGCCTACGAGCAGTACTTC. Its protein product is CSRGTGTGAYEQYF.

This clonotype was counted between two and nine times. The chain couples TRBV18 to TRBJ2-7; D not certain. V was clipped by 1 base and J by 7 bases, with 17 bases between them. The germline gives CDR1 KGHSH, CDR2 LQKENI. CDR3 size: 15 residues. For the CDR3, the DNA is TGTGCCAGCTCACCACTACCAGGCAACTTCGGGGAGCAGTACTTC. The encoded protein is CASSPLPGNFGEQYF.

This clonotype was counted a few times. The chain joins TRBV20-1 to TRBJ2-1, with 11 bases fitting TRBD2. The junction had 4 bases not matched to a gene; V was cut back by 3 bases and J by 9 bases. Germline CDR1 is DFQATT and CDR2 is SNEGSKA (reference sequence). This CDR3 is 13 amino acids long. CDR3: CSASHSGRVEQFF. CDR3 bases: TGCAGTGCTAGCCATAGCGGGAGGGTTGAGCAGTTCTTC.

This chain uses TRBV28 with TRBJ1-1; maybe TRBD1 (6 bases). Germline-derived CDR1 and CDR2 are MDHEN and SYDVKM. With 5 bases removed from V and 5 bases from J, the gap between germline ends came to 21 bases. The CDR3 sequence is 16 residues long. CDR3 nucleotides: TGTGCCAGCAGTCACAGGGTTGATAGGTCGTTGACTGAAGCTTTCTTT. Translation: CASSHRVDRSLTEAFF.

V gene TRBV3-1 combines with J gene TRBJ2-7, with D possibly matching TRBD1 (5 bases). V was cut by 2 bases and J by 0 bases, with 14 bases left in between. The length of the CDR3 is 16 residues. Germline lookup yields CDR1 LGHDT and CDR2 YNNKEL (reference sequence). The CDR3 spells CASSQKGARSSYEQYF. CDR3 in DNA: TGTGCCAGCAGCCAAAAAGGGGCTCGATCCTCCTACGAGCAGTACTTC.

The chain links TRBV2 to TRBJ2-1; D gene uncertain. V lost 2 bases to trimming and J lost 10 bases, with 12 bases between them. Germline CDR1 reads SNHLY; CDR2 reads FYNNEI. The CDR3 has 13 residues. The CDR3: CASSETQRSEQFF. CDR3 coding DNA: TGTGCCAGCAGTGAAACCCAGCGTTCGGAGCAGTTCTTC.

This chain connects TRBV6-5 to TRBJ2-7, with D perhaps TRBD2 (6 bases). Germline lookup yields CDR1 MNHEY and CDR2 SVGAGI. The CDR3 totals 14 residues. Trimming removed 3 bases at V and 0 bases at J, with 9 bases between. The CDR3 reads CASSYRETSYEQYF. The CDR3, as DNA: TGTGCCAGCAGTTATCGGGAGACCTCCTACGAGCAGTACTTC.

Concerning this clonotype itself: A single base separates this from a much larger clone, so it may be a read error. The chain uses TRBV28 and TRBJ2-7; D is unclear. CDR1 and CDR2 (germline): MDHEN, SYDVKM. The CDR3 length is 13 residues. The CDR3 DNA follows: TGTACCAGCAGTTTAATCAGAACCTACGAGCAGTACTTC. Translated: CTSSLIRTYEQYF. The variable domain in full, completed from reference TRBV28 and TRBJ2-7, reads DVKVTQSSRYLVKRTGEKVFLECVQDMDHENMFWYRQDPGLGLRLIYFSYDVKMKEKGDIPEGYSVSREKKERFSLILESASTNQTSMYLCTSSLIRTYEQYFGPGTRLTVT.

This clonotype was counted only a few times. This chain connects TRBV7-9 to TRBJ1-1, with 7 bases identical to TRBD1. In germline, CDR1 is SEHNR, CDR2 FQNEAQ (reference sequence). The CDR3 extends over 13 amino acids. After removal of 8 bases from V and 1 base from J, the junction contained 4 bases not matched to a gene. The CDR3 reads CASLRTGNTEAFF. The CDR3 nucleotides read TGTGCCAGCCTCCGGACAGGGAACACTGAAGCTTTCTTT.

This chain joins TRBV18 and TRBJ2-1; possible D gene TRBD1, 6 bases. Trimming removed 6 bases at V and 4 bases at J, with 16 bases between. CDR3 size: 15 residues. Germline loops: CDR1 KGHSH, CDR2 LQKENI. The DNA of the CDR3 is TGTGCCAGCTCCCCCCCCGGACAGCCATACAATGAGCAGTTCTTC. Translated: CASSPPGQPYNEQFF.

This chain connects TRBV6-2 or TRBV6-3 to TRBJ2-3; 7 positions agree with TRBD1. The germline V gene encodes CDR1 MNHEY and CDR2 SVGEGT. Trimming removed 6 bases from V and 5 bases from J; junction bases left unmatched: 17. The length of the CDR3 is 17 residues. This chain's CDR3 is CASSTPKITGVGDTQYF. In DNA form, the CDR3 reads TGTGCCAGCAGCACTCCCAAAATAACAGGGGTGGGAGATACGCAGTATTTT.

V gene TRBV19 combines with J gene TRBJ1-1; no clear D gene. Between the trimmed V and J ends, which lost 5 bases and 5 bases, there was a span of 15 bases. Germline CDR1 reads LNHDA; CDR2 reads SQIVND (reference sequence). The CDR3 length is 14 residues. The CDR3 nucleotides are TGTGCCAGTAGTGCCGACACCCCGGGGACTGAAGCTTTCTTT. The encoded protein is CASSADTPGTEAFF.

The V and J genes are TRBV6-1 and TRBJ1-3; D may be TRBD1 (5 bases). V was cut by 5 bases and J by 0 bases, with 11 bases left in between. Germline assignment: CDR1 MNHNS and CDR2 SASEGT. The CDR3 covers 15 residues. CDR3 loop: CASSRRQRSGNTIYF. CDR3 coding DNA: TGTGCCAGCAGTCGAAGACAGCGCTCTGGAAACACCATATATTTT.

This rearrangement joins TRBV5-1 to TRBJ1-1; 8 nucleotides match TRBD1. The J segment lost 10 bases and the V segment lost 6 bases, leaving 11 bases of the junction unmatched. The germline gives CDR1 SGHRS, CDR2 YFSETQ. This CDR3 is built from 13 residues. This CDR3 reads CASTQDRARPAFF. The CDR3 region has the DNA TGCGCCAGCACCCAGGACAGGGCCCGTCCAGCTTTCTTT.

V gene TRBV28 combines with J gene TRBJ1-2; tentatively, D is TRBD1 (5 bases). The V gene's germline CDR1 is MDHEN and CDR2 SYDVKM. Deletions cut 4 bases from V and 4 bases from J, with 13 bases between. This CDR3 spans 14 amino acids. CDR3 DNA sequence: TGTGCCAGCAGTTGGGGACGGCAAGCCTATGGCTACACCTTC. Translation gives CASSWGRQAYGYTF.

This clonotype came up a few times. The CDR3 region is CSARVTGGGEQFF. CDR3 DNA sequence: TGCAGTGCTCGAGTTACCGGGGGGGGTGAGCAGTTCTTC. This rearrangement joins TRBV20-1 to TRBJ2-1; TRBD2 aligns across 8 bases. The CDR3 consists of 13 residues. Germline-derived CDR1 and CDR2 are DFQATT and SNEGSKA (reference sequence). J lost 9 bases, V lost 5 bases, and 9 bases had no gene match.

V usage is TRBV4-2 and J usage is TRBJ2-1, with D uncertain. CDR1 and CDR2 from the germline V gene are LGHNA and YNFKEQ. The CDR3 is 14 residues long. V lost 2 bases and J 5 bases, leaving 10 bases between the germline ends. The CDR3 here is CASSQRSVDNEQFF. In DNA form, the CDR3 reads TGTGCCAGCAGCCAACGTTCGGTCGACAATGAGCAGTTCTTC.

This clonotype was detected only a few times. This rearrangement joins TRBV10-3 to TRBJ2-2; TRBD1 or TRBD2 may be the D gene (5 bases each). In germline, CDR1 is ENHRY, CDR2 SYGVKD. V shed 6 bases and J shed 3 bases, with 17 bases lying between them. The CDR3 totals 16 residues. The CDR3 spells CAISQRGFRDTGELFF. CDR3 nucleotide sequence: TGTGCCATCAGCCAGAGGGGATTCCGGGACACCGGGGAGCTGTTTTTT.

This clonotype has a handful of counts. The chain combines TRBV5-1 with TRBJ1-1; tentatively, D is TRBD1 (6 bases). Trimming left V 6 bases short and J 2 bases short, with 14 bases between. This CDR3 comprises 14 residues. The germline V gene has CDR1 SGHRS and CDR2 YFSETQ. CDR3 amino acids: CASTPGDINTEAFF. The DNA of the CDR3 is TGCGCCAGCACTCCGGGGGACATCAACACTGAAGCTTTCTTT.